The T cell receptor beta chain under discussion was sequenced for a study of T cells in Graves' hyperthyroidism and ophthalmopathy. As for the study in general: Peripheral blood was acquired at first diagnosis, ahead of any therapy whatsoever. Whole-study findings and limits: The majority of expanded thyroid clonotypes above 0.001 also appeared in blood.

The CDR3 totals 13 residues. Germline-derived CDR1 and CDR2 are SGHTA and FQGNSA. V was cut by 7 bases and J by 10 bases, with 17 bases left in between. This clonotype occurred many times. Its target is unknown. Researchers took RNA transcripts and amplified the TCR beta CDR3 regions from them. The HTBI primer set drove a first-round RT-PCR of the TCR CDR3. TCRdb re-called the multiplex PCR reads through MiXCR, storing one row per CDR3 protein. This table holds around 300,000 distinct CDR3 sequences, approximately 14% found once. Sequenced input: blood. This TCR was recovered from a middle-aged woman with Graves' ophthalmopathy. The rearrangement links TRBV7-2 to TRBJ2-1; D possibly corresponds to TRBD2 (7 bases). CDR3 region: CASTGRGVGEQFF. The CDR3 nucleotides read TGTGCCAGCACGGGGAGGGGGGTGGGGGAGCAGTTCTTC.